These 18 T cell receptor beta chains were all obtained from the same sample, sequenced in a study of blood T cell repertoires in COVID-19. Here immunoSEQ multiplex PCR was the method, and the copy in TCRdb shows in-frame clones only, minus some. The data show fewer than 350,000 clones, 88% seen once. The sample comprised PBMCs or T cells enriched from blood (not recorded which). These receptors were obtained from a woman aged 55 to 70 in a cohort exposed to, infected with or recovered from COVID-19 (not recorded which).

This chain links TRBV6-1 with TRBJ2-6, with a weak D call TRBD2 (6 bases). CDR3 size: 16 residues. The V gene's germline CDR1 is MNHNS and CDR2 SASEGT. Trimming cost V 0 bases and J 2 bases, with 8 bases left between them. DNA of the CDR3: TGTGCCAGCAGTGAAGCGGGCGGGGCTGGGGCCAACGTCCTGACTTTC. This gives the protein CASSEAGGAGANVLTF.

The chain joins TRBV30 to TRBJ2-5; no clear D gene. Trimming took off 6 bases at V and 4 bases at J, with 9 bases between the two ends. Germline V CDR1 and CDR2: GTSNPN, SVGIG (reference sequence). CDR3 size: 11 residues. CDR3 loop: CACSPGETQYF. CDR3 sequence (DNA): TGTGCCTGTAGTCCGGGAGAGACCCAGTACTTC.

V gene TRBV5-1 combines with J gene TRBJ2-2; D perhaps matches TRBD2 (5 bases). The CDR3 runs to 15 residues. CDR1 and CDR2 from the germline V gene are SGHRS and YFSETQ. The V end lost 0 bases, the J end lost 4 bases, and 10 bases lay between the germline ends. The CDR3 DNA reads TGCGCCAGCAGCTTGGGGAGCGGCGGCACCGGGGAGCTGTTTTTT. Translated, it gives CASSLGSGGTGELFF.

The chain joins TRBV6-5 to TRBJ1-5; TRBD1 agrees at 7 bases. The CDR3 covers 15 residues. Germline V gene lookup returns CDR1 MNHEY and CDR2 SVGAGI. The V segment lost 7 bases and the J segment 0 bases; nucleotides outside the gene matches: 6. The CDR3 here is CASTGGQISNQPQHF. For the CDR3, the DNA is TGTGCCAGCACAGGGGGGCAAATTAGCAATCAGCCCCAGCATTTT.

The chain combines TRBV15 with TRBJ1-4; TRBD1 matches at 8 bases. Germline CDR1 LNHNV, CDR2 YYDKDF (reference sequence). With V trimmed by 5 bases and J by 7 bases, 9 bases remained unmatched. There are 15 residues in the CDR3. The CDR3 loop is CATSGWTGLVEKLFF. DNA for the CDR3: TGTGCCACCAGCGGTTGGACAGGGCTTGTTGAAAAACTGTTTTTT.

Here the CDR3 DNA reads TGTGCCAGCAGCCAAGATTCCCACTACGAGCAGTACTTC. Translating it yields CASSQDSHYEQYF. The chain combines TRBV3-1 (or the pseudogene TRBV3-2) with TRBJ2-7; D is ambiguous. Trimming took 0 bases from V and 3 from J, leaving 6 bases between them. Looked up from germline, CDR1 is LGHDT and CDR2 is YNNKEL (reference sequence). There are 13 residues in the CDR3.

This chain connects TRBV7-9 to TRBJ2-7; D possibly corresponds to TRBD2 (5 bases). The germline CDR1 and CDR2 sequences are SEHNR and FQNEAQ (reference sequence). V was pared by 1 base and J by 4 bases, with 11 bases between. The CDR3 sequence is 14 residues long. The CDR3 DNA reads TGTGCCAGCAGCTTAGGGACTTCAGTATACGAGCAGTACTTC. This encodes CASSLGTSVYEQYF.

V is TRBV5-6 and J is TRBJ1-6; a possible D gene is TRBD1 (6 bases). Per the germline V gene, CDR1 is SGHDT and CDR2 is YYEEEE. CDR3 length: 16 residues. V lost 0 bases, J lost 10 bases, and 17 bases lay in between. CDR3 sequence: CASSLAVGQQLSPLHF. The CDR3 DNA follows: TGTGCCAGCAGCTTGGCGGTTGGACAGCAGTTGTCACCCCTCCACTTT.

The chain recombines TRBV2 with TRBJ2-3; 9 bases are a match to TRBD1. This CDR3 region has 13 residues. Germline V gene sequence: CDR1 SNHLY, CDR2 FYNNEI. V shed 8 bases, J shed 7 bases, and the junction held 7 bases outside the gene matches. Written as DNA, the CDR3 is TGTGCCAGCCGCGGACAGGGGATTAATACGCAGTATTTT. Translating gives CASRGQGINTQYF.

This clone has only one observation. The V and J genes are TRBV2 and TRBJ2-1, with 11 bases lining up with TRBD2. The length of the CDR3 is 16 residues. V lost 5 bases, J lost 4 bases, and 7 bases stayed unmatched. Per germline, CDR1 SNHLY and CDR2 FYNNEI. This CDR3 reads CASSLYGTSGYNEQFF. CDR3 in DNA: TGTGCCAGCAGTCTTTACGGGACTAGCGGATACAATGAGCAGTTCTTC.

This rearrangement joins TRBV10-2 to TRBJ2-2; D not certain. The V end was cut by 3 bases, the J end by 6 bases, with 5 bases between. There are 12 residues in the CDR3. CDR1 is WSHSY, CDR2 SAAADI, per germline. The CDR3 DNA is TGCGCCAGCAGTGAAATATCCGGGGAGCTGTTTTTT. Residues: CASSEISGELFF.

CDR3 loop: CASSPGTGRSPLHF. The CDR3 DNA reads as TGCGCCAGCAGCCCCGGGACAGGGCGATCACCCCTCCACTTT. This chain uses TRBV5-1 with TRBJ1-6; 9 bases line up with TRBD1. V shed 4 bases, J shed 10 bases, and the junction held 6 bases outside the gene matches. This CDR3 spans 14 amino acids. Germline V gene lookup returns CDR1 SGHRS and CDR2 YFSETQ.

The chain couples TRBV19 to TRBJ1-2, with a tentative D call TRBD1 (6 bases). With 3 bases removed from V and 0 bases from J, the gap between germline ends came to 11 bases. The CDR3 runs 15 residues. CDR1 and CDR2 (germline): LNHDA, SQIVND (reference sequence). The CDR3 spells CASSIVQGANYGYTF. CDR3 DNA sequence: TGTGCCAGTAGTATCGTACAGGGAGCTAACTATGGCTACACCTTC.

The J gene is TRBJ1-2, the V gene TRBV7-9; TRBD1 agrees at 9 bases. CDR3 size: 14 residues. CDR1 is SEHNR and CDR2 is FQNEAQ in the germline V gene (reference sequence). V lost 5 bases, J lost 4 bases, and 5 bases stayed unmatched. Written as DNA, the CDR3 is TGTGCCAGCAGCCCCCCGGGACAGGGCTATGGCTACACCTTC. It yields the protein CASSPPGQGYGYTF.

In regard to this clone: This may come from a read error, since a much larger clone is one base off. This rearrangement joins TRBV27 to TRBJ1-5, with 9 bases identical to TRBD1. Germline trimming cut 5 bases from V and 5 bases from J; bases unmatched to any gene: 1. The CDR3 is 13 amino acids. The germline gives CDR1 MNHEY, CDR2 SMNVEV (reference sequence). The CDR3 region is CASSGDRDQPQHF. CDR3 DNA sequence: TGTGCCAGCAGTGGGGACAGGGATCAGCCCCAGCATTTT.

This clone has more than one count but fewer than ten. This chain uses TRBV3-1 (or the pseudogene TRBV3-2) with TRBJ1-6; 7 bases are a match to TRBD1. This CDR3 comprises 15 residues. With V trimmed by 4 bases and J by 5 bases, 5 bases remained unmatched. Germline CDR1 is LGHDT and CDR2 is YNNKEL (reference sequence). In nucleotides, the CDR3 is TGTGCCAGCAGCCCACCCGGGACAGATAATTCACCCCTCCACTTT. It is translated as CASSPPGTDNSPLHF.

This clone turned up a few times. Other DNA sequences of this sample code for an identical CDR3. The J gene is TRBJ2-5, the V gene TRBV4-2; TRBD2 aligns across 8 bases. Looked up from germline, CDR1 is LGHNA and CDR2 is YNFKEQ. Unmatched junction bases numbered 3, after V lost 1 base and J lost 2 bases. This CDR3 comprises 15 residues. The CDR3 loop reads CASSQGTSGQETQYF. CDR3 coding DNA: TGTGCCAGCAGCCAAGGAACTAGCGGTCAAGAGACCCAGTACTTC.

The DNA for the CDR3 is TGTGCCAGCAGTTTCCCCGGACTAGCCTACGAGCAGTACTTC. Translation: CASSFPGLAYEQYF. The J gene is TRBJ2-7, the V gene TRBV28; 7 bases are a match to TRBD2. V was pared by 3 bases and J by 2 bases, with 4 bases of the junction left unmatched. In germline, CDR1 is MDHEN, CDR2 SYDVKM. The CDR3 totals 14 residues.